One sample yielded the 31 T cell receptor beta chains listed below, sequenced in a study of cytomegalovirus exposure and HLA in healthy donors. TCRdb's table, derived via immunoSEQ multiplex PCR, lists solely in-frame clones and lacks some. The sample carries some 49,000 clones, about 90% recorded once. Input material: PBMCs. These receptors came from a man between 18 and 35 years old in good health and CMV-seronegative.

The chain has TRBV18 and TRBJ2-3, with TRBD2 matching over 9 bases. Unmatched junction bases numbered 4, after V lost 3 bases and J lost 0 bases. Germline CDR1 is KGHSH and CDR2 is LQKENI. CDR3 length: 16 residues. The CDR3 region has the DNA TGTGCCAGCTCACCCTTAGCGGGGGCTAGCACAGATACGCAGTATTTT. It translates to CASSPLAGASTDTQYF.

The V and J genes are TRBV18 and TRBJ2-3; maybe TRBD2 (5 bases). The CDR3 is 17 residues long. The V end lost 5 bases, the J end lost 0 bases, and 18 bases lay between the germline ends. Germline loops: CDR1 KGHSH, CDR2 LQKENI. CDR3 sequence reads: CASSAWGVQPSTDTQYF. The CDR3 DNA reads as TGTGCCAGCTCAGCCTGGGGAGTTCAGCCTAGCACAGATACGCAGTATTTT.

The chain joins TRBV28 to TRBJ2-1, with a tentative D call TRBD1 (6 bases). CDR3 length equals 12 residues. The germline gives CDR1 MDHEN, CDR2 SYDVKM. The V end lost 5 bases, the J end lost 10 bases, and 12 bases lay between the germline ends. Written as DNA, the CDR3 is TGTGCCAGCAGTCCCCCGACAGGAGAGCAGTTCTTC. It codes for CASSPPTGEQFF.

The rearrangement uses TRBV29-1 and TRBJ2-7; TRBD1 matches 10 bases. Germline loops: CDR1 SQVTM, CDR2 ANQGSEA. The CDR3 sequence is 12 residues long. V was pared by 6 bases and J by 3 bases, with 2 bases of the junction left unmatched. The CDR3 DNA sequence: TGCAGCGTGGGGACAGGGGTCTACGAGCAGTACTTC. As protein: CSVGTGVYEQYF.

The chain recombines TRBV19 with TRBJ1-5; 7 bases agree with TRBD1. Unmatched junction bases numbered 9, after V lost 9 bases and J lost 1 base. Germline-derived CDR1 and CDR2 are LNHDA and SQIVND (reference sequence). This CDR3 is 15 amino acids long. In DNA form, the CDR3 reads TGTGCCAGCACGAACGAACAGGGGAGCAATCAGCCCCAGCATTTT. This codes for CASTNEQGSNQPQHF.

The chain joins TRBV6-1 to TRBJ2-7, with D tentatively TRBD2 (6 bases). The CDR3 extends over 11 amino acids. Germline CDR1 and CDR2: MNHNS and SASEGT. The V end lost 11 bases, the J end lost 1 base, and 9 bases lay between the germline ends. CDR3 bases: TGTGCCGGTCGGGAGTCCTACGAGCAGTACTTC. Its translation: CAGRESYEQYF.

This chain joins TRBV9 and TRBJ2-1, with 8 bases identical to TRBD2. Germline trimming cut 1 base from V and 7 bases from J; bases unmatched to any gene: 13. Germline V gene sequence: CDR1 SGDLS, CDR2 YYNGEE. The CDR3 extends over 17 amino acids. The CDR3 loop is CASSVKSPGTRVNEQFF. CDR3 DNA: TGTGCCAGCAGCGTAAAGTCCCCCGGGACTAGAGTTAATGAGCAGTTCTTC.

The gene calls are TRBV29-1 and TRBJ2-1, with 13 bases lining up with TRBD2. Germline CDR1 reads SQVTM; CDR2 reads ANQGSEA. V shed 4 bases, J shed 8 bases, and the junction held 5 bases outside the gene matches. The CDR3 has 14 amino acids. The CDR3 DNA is TGCAGCGTTGGACTAGCGGGAGGTTTCGATGAGCAGTTCTTC. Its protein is CSVGLAGGFDEQFF.

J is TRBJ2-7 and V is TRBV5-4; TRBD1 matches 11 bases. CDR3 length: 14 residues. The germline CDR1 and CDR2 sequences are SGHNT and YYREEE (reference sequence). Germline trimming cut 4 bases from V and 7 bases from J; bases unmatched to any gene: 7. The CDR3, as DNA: TGTGCCAGCAGCCCCTGGACAGGGGGCGGAGAGCAGTACTTC. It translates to CASSPWTGGGEQYF.

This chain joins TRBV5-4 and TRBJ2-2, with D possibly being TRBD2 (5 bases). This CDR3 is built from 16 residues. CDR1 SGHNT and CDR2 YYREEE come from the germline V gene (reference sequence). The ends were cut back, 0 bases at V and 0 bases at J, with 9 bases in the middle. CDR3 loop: CASSLGAGTNTGELFF. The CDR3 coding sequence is TGTGCCAGCAGCTTGGGCGCGGGCACGAACACCGGGGAGCTGTTTTTT.

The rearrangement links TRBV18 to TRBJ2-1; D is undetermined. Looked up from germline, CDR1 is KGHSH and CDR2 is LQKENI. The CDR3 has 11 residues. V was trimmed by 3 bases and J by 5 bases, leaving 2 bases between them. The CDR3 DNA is TGTGCCAGCTCACCCGACAATGAGCAGTTCTTC. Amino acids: CASSPDNEQFF.

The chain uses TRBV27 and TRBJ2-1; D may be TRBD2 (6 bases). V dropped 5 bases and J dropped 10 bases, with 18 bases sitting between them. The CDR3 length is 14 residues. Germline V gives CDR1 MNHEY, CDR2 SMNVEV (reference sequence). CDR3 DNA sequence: TGTGCCAGCAGTCCCAGGAGGCGGGAAACCGAGCAGTTCTTC. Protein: CASSPRRRETEQFF.

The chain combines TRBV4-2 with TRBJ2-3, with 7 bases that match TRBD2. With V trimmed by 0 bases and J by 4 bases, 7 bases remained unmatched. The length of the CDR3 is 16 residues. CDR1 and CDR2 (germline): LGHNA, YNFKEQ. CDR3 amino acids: CASSQDGAGVADTQYF. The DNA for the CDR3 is TGTGCCAGCAGCCAAGATGGGGCGGGAGTCGCAGATACGCAGTATTTT.

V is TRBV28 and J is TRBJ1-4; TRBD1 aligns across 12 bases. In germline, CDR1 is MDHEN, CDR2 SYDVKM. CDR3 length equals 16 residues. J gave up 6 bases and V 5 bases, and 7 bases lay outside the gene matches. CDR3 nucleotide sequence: TGTGCCAGCAGTGGGGACAGGGGGCTAGTTCATGAAAAACTGTTTTTT. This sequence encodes CASSGDRGLVHEKLFF.

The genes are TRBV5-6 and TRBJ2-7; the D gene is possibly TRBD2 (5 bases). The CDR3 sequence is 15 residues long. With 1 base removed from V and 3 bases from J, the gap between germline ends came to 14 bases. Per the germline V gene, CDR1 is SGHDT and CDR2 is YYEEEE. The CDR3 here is CASSLKPTGNYEQYF. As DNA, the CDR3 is TGTGCCAGCAGCTTGAAGCCTACGGGAAACTACGAGCAGTACTTC. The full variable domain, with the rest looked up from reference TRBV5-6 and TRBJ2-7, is DAGVTQSPTHLIKTRGQQVTLRCSPKSGHDTVSWYQQALGQGPQFIFQYYEEEERQRGNFPDRFSGHQFPNYSSELNVNALLLGDSALYLCASSLKPTGNYEQYFGPGTRLTVT.

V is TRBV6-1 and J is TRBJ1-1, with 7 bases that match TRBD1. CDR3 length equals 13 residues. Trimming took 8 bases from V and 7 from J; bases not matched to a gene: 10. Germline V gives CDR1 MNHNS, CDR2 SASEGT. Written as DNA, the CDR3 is TGTGCCAGCCTAAAGGACAGGAGCGTTGAAGCTTTCTTT. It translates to CASLKDRSVEAFF.

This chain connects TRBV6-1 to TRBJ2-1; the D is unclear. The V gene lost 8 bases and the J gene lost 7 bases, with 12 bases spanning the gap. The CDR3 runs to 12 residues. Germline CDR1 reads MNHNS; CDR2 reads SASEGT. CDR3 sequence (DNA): TGTGCCAGCTCAGCCGGGTCGAATGAGCAGTTCTTC. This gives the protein CASSAGSNEQFF.

The CDR3 protein is CASSLGGGNEKLFF. CDR3 in DNA: TGTGCCAGCAGCTTAGGGGGAGGTAATGAAAAACTGTTTTTT. This chain links TRBV7-2 with TRBJ1-4; D gene ambiguous. CDR1 is SGHTA and CDR2 is FQGNSA in the germline V gene. The CDR3 runs 14 residues. The V and J ends lost 1 base and 4 bases respectively, with 7 bases between them.

Here the CDR3 DNA reads TGTGCCAGCAGCCCTAGACCTGGCGGTGAGCAGTTCTTC. It is translated as CASSPRPGGEQFF. The genes are TRBV7-9 and TRBJ2-1; D is unresolved. Germline values: CDR1 SEHNR, CDR2 FQNEAQ (reference sequence). The V end lost 5 bases, the J end lost 9 bases, and 14 bases lay between the germline ends. CDR3 length: 13 residues.

In nucleotides, the CDR3 is TGCGCCAGCAGCCAGACGACAGGGGGCGCGGCGACAGATACGCAGTATTTT. It yields the protein CASSQTTGGAATDTQYF. The chain couples TRBV5-1 to TRBJ2-3; 10 bases are a match to TRBD1. The germline V gene encodes CDR1 SGHRS and CDR2 YFSETQ. The CDR3 has 17 amino acids. V shed 4 bases, J shed 3 bases, and the junction held 11 bases outside the gene matches.

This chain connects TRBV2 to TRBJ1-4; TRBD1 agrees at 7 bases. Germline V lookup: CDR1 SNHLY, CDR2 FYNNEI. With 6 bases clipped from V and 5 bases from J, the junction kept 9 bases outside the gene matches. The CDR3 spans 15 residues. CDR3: CASSAYRGLNEKLFF. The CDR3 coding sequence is TGTGCCAGCAGCGCATACAGGGGTTTGAATGAAAAACTGTTTTTT.

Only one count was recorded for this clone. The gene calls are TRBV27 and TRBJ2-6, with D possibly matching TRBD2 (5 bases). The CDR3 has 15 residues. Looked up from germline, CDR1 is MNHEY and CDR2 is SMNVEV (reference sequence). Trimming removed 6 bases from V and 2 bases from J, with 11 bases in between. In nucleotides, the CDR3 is TGTGCCAGCAGCCTGAGGACTCCTGGGGCCAACGTCCTGACTTTC. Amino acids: CASSLRTPGANVLTF.

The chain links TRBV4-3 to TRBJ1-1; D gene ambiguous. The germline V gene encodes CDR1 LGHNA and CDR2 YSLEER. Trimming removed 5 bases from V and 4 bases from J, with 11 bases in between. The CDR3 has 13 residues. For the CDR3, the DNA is TGCGCCAGCAGCTTTGCGGGGAGCACTGAAGCTTTCTTT. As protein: CASSFAGSTEAFF.

CDR3 region: CASNDPGQTLPYEQYF. CDR3 bases: TGTGCCAGCAACGATCCGGGACAGACCCTACCCTACGAGCAGTACTTC. The chain recombines TRBV11-2 with TRBJ2-7, with 7 bases aligning to TRBD1. The CDR3 is 16 residues long. The germline CDR1 and CDR2 sequences are SGHAT and FQNNGV. V gave up 7 bases and J gave up 2 bases; unmatched junction bases: 14.

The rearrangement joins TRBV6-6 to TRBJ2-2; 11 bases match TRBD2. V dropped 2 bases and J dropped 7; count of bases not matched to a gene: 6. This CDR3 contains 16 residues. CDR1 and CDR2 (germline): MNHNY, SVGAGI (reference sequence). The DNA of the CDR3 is TGTGCCAGCAGTTACGCTAGCGGGAGGTCCCACGGGGAGCTGTTTTTT. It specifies CASSYASGRSHGELFF.

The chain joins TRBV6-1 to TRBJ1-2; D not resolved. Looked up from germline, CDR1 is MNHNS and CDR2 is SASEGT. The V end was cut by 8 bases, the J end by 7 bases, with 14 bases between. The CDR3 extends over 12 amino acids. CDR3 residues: CASYRESPGYTF. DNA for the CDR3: TGTGCCAGCTACCGGGAATCGCCTGGCTACACCTTC.

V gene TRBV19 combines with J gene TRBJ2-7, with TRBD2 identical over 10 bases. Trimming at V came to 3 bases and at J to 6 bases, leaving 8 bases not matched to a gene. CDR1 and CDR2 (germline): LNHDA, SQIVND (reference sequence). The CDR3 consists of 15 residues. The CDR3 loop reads CASSIPTSGTAEQYF. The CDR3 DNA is TGTGCCAGTAGTATCCCCACTAGCGGGACGGCCGAGCAGTACTTC. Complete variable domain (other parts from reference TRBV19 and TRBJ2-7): DGGITQSPKYLFRKEGQNVTLSCEQNLNHDAMYWYRQDPGQGLRLIYYSQIVNDFQKGDIAEGYSVSREKKESFPLTVTSAQKNPTAFYLCASSIPTSGTAEQYFGPGTRLTVT.

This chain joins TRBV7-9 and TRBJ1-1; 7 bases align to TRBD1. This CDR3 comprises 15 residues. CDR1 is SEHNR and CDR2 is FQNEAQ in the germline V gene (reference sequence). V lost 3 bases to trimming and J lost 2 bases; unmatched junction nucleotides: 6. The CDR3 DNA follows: TGTGCCAGCAGCTTTCCGGGACAGCTAAACACTGAAGCTTTCTTT. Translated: CASSFPGQLNTEAFF.

CDR3 nucleotides: TGTGCCAGCACGGGAACAGAGTCCTACGAGCAGTACTTC. Its translation is CASTGTESYEQYF. The rearrangement links TRBV2 to TRBJ2-7; D is perhaps TRBD2 (5 bases). The CDR3 totals 13 residues. Trimming left V 7 bases short and J 1 base short, with 11 bases between. CDR1 is SNHLY and CDR2 is FYNNEI in the germline V gene.

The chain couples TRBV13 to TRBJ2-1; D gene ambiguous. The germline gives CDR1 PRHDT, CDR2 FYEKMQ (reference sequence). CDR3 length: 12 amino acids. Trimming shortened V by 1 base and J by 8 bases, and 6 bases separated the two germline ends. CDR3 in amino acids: CASSLDSYEQFF. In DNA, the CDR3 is TGTGCCAGCAGCTTAGATTCGTATGAGCAGTTCTTC.

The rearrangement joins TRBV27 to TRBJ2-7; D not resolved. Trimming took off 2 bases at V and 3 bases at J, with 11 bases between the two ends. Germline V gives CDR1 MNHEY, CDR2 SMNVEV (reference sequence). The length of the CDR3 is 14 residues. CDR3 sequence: CASSLAGRYYEQYF. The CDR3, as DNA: TGTGCCAGCAGTTTAGCAGGCAGATACTACGAGCAGTACTTC.